A single sample gave rise to the 20 T cell receptor beta chains below, sequenced in a study of blood T cells in healthy people across ages. For the second PCR, which ran for roughly 7 to 11 cycles, a sample-barcoded 5' primer and a J-beta primer mix were used. TCRdb analysed the 5' RACE reads with MiXCR anew, one entry per CDR3 protein. This table has around 800,000 distinct CDR3 sequences, about 42% appearing once. The sample comprised blood. All receptors come from a man of 80 years or more in good health.

On this clonotype: Just one base apart from a much larger clone, this may be a read error. This sequence joins TRBV4-2 and TRBJ2-4; D gene uncertain. The CDR3 contains 14 residues. Germline lookup yields CDR1 LGHNA and CDR2 YNFKEQ. CDR3: CACSQDQVGNIQYF. The CDR3 DNA reads TGTGCCTGCAGCCAAGATCAAGTGGGTAACATTCAGTACTTC.

The rearrangement joins TRBV27 to TRBJ2-7; 8 positions agree with TRBD1. CDR3 length: 18 amino acids. V was clipped by 3 bases and J by 0 bases; unmatched bases: 13. Germline lookup yields CDR1 MNHEY and CDR2 SMNVEV (reference sequence). DNA for the CDR3: TGTGCCAGCAGTTTTTATGGAATGGGACAGGAAAACTCCTACGAGCAGTACTTC. Encoded protein: CASSFYGMGQENSYEQYF.

The chain combines TRBV7-9 with TRBJ1-2, with TRBD1 matching over 7 bases. The V gene end was trimmed by 5 bases and the J gene end by 7 bases; junction bases not matched to a gene: 10. The CDR3 is made up of 14 amino acids. Germline CDR1 SEHNR, CDR2 FQNEAQ (reference sequence). CDR3 in DNA: TGTGCCAGCAGCGAGGGGGCAGGGGACTGTGGCTACACCTTC. Its translation: CASSEGAGDCGYTF.

The count of this clonotype is one. The chain uses TRBV7-3 and TRBJ2-1, with a tentative D call TRBD2 (5 bases). The V and J ends lost 5 bases and 7 bases respectively, with 9 bases between them. The CDR3 totals 12 residues. CDR1 is SGHTA and CDR2 is FQGTGA in the germline V gene. CDR3 in amino acids: CASSADLNEQFF. The CDR3 nucleotides are TGTGCCAGCAGCGCGGACTTAAATGAGCAGTTCTTC.

Only a few counts were recorded for this clonotype. The V call is TRBV7-9, the J call TRBJ1-6, with D possibly matching TRBD1 (5 bases). Germline assignment: CDR1 SEHNR and CDR2 FQNEAQ (reference sequence). This CDR3 spans 14 amino acids. V was pared by 7 bases and J by 7 bases, with 14 bases between. CDR3 in amino acids: CASTFGAANSPLHF. The CDR3 DNA sequence: TGTGCCAGCACCTTCGGGGCGGCGAATTCACCCCTCCACTTT.

This clonotype was counted a few times. Germline and junction disagree at one end, which may indicate a read error. The chain recombines TRBV20-1 with TRBJ2-7, with D possibly being TRBD2 (6 bases). CDR3 length equals 14 residues. Germline V gives CDR1 DFQATT, CDR2 SNEGSKA (reference sequence). Written as DNA, the CDR3 is TGCAGCGCTAGGCGGGATATCTCAGACTACGAGCAGTACTTC. This encodes CSARRDISDYEQYF.

This chain connects TRBV10-3 to TRBJ2-5, with D perhaps matching TRBD1 (6 bases). The DNA end favors TRBJ2-7, so the J call may be wrong. CDR1 is ENHRY and CDR2 is SYGVKD in the germline V gene. This CDR3 spans 14 amino acids. The DNA for the CDR3 is TGTGCCATCAGTGGTGGACTCAGGGGCGGCGAGCAGTACTTC. Its translation is CAISGGLRGGEQYF.

The sample holds a few counts of this clonotype. This chain uses TRBV20-1 with TRBJ1-1; the D gene is possibly TRBD1 (5 bases). The CDR3 totals 14 residues. Trimming shortened V by 4 bases and J by 3 bases, and 15 bases separated the two germline ends. Germline assignment: CDR1 DFQATT and CDR2 SNEGSKA (reference sequence). Here the CDR3 reads CSAKGWRRDTEAFF. Written as DNA, the CDR3 is TGCAGTGCTAAGGGGTGGCGGAGGGACACTGAAGCTTTCTTT.

This clonotype was counted at least ten times. The chain joins TRBV2 to TRBJ2-1, with D hard to call. This CDR3 has 13 amino acids. Germline V gene sequence: CDR1 SNHLY, CDR2 FYNNEI. The germline V and J ends were trimmed by 6 bases and 6 bases, with 12 bases remaining between them. The CDR3 DNA sequence: TGTGCCAGCAGGGAGACTCCGACCAATGAGCAGTTCTTC. Translating it yields CASRETPTNEQFF.

The CDR3 here is CASRLQDSTDTEYF. For the CDR3, the DNA is TGTGCCAGCAGACTACAGGACAGCACAGATACGGAATATTTT. The J gene is TRBJ2-3, the V gene TRBV12-3 or TRBV12-4; D perhaps matches TRBD1 (6 bases). The CDR3 extends over 14 amino acids. V was pared by 6 bases and J by 15 bases, with 25 bases between.

This clonotype has a count of ten or more. This chain connects TRBV7-2 to TRBJ2-1, with 13 bases identical to TRBD2. The V gene end was trimmed by 5 bases and the J gene end by 5 bases; junction bases not matched to a gene: 9. This CDR3 is built from 17 residues. The germline V gene encodes CDR1 SGHTA and CDR2 FQGNSA. The CDR3 DNA follows: TGTGCCAGCAGCCCACCGCCGGGACTAGCGGGGCACAATGAGCAGTTCTTC. As protein: CASSPPPGLAGHNEQFF.

A few counts support this clonotype. The rearrangement joins TRBV7-2 to TRBJ2-3, with TRBD1 matching 9 bases. Germline V gives CDR1 SGHTA, CDR2 FQGNSA. The CDR3 spans 14 residues. V lost 4 bases, J lost 8 bases, and 7 bases stayed unmatched. The CDR3: CASSSRQGGVTQYF. The CDR3 bases are TGTGCCAGCAGCTCCAGACAGGGGGGGGTTACGCAGTATTTT.

The V call is TRBV20-1, the J call TRBJ2-3; D is unresolved. Germline CDR1 and CDR2: DFQATT and SNEGSKA (reference sequence). V was trimmed by 3 bases and J by 1 base, leaving 14 bases between them. The CDR3 is made up of 15 amino acids. The DNA of the CDR3 is TGCAGTGCTAGGACCCCCGGGTATCGCACAGATACGCAGTATTTT. Its translation: CSARTPGYRTDTQYF.

This chain uses TRBV7-2 with TRBJ2-2, with 10 bases fitting TRBD2. With 1 base clipped from V and 6 bases from J, the junction kept 5 bases outside the gene matches. This CDR3 region has 16 residues. The germline CDR1 and CDR2 sequences are SGHTA and FQGNSA. The CDR3 is CASSLVTSGNAGELFF. The CDR3 coding sequence is TGTGCCAGCAGCTTAGTAACTAGCGGGAATGCCGGGGAGCTGTTTTTT.

CDR3 DNA sequence: TGTGCCAGCAGTTTATTGGGCCGGACAGGGGCCTACAATGAGCAGTTCTTC. This encodes CASSLLGRTGAYNEQFF. V is TRBV27 and J is TRBJ2-1; the match to TRBD1 covers 9 bases. This CDR3 has 17 amino acids. The junction had 6 bases not matched to a gene; V was cut back by 1 base and J by 2 bases. Germline V lookup: CDR1 MNHEY, CDR2 SMNVEV (reference sequence).

The chain couples TRBV5-8 to TRBJ2-4; 14 nucleotides line up with TRBD2. The CDR3 spans 17 residues. The J segment lost 3 bases and the V segment lost 4 bases, leaving 6 bases of the junction unmatched. Germline CDR1 and CDR2: SGHTS and YDEGEE. The CDR3 sequence: CASSQGTSGSHKNIQYF. The DNA for the CDR3 is TGTGCCAGCAGCCAGGGGACTAGCGGGAGTCACAAAAACATTCAGTACTTC.

Points on this clonotype: A read error may be the cause here, since a much bigger clone is one base away. The chain has TRBV20-1 and TRBJ2-3; tentatively, D is TRBD2 (6 bases). Between the trimmed V and J ends, which lost 3 bases and 5 bases, there was a span of 15 bases. There are 14 residues in the CDR3. CDR1 and CDR2 (germline): DFQATT, SNEGSKA (reference sequence). For the CDR3, the DNA is TGCAGTGCTAGTGCCTATTTGGGACTAGATACGCAGTATTTT. This encodes CSASAYLGLDTQYF.

In the case of this clonotype: A much larger clone differs from this one at a single base, so this may be a read error. The chain has TRBV6-2 or TRBV6-3 and TRBJ2-1; D may be TRBD2 (6 bases). The V end lost 2 bases, the J end lost 3 bases, and 11 bases lay between the germline ends. CDR3 length: 15 residues. Looked up from germline, CDR1 is MNHEY and CDR2 is SVGEGT. CDR3 region: CASSYPGGGYNEQFF. The DNA of the CDR3 is TGTGCCAGCAGTTACCCCGGGGGTGGCTACAATGAGCAGTTCTTC.

This clonotype turned up a few times. The chain employs TRBV7-2 and TRBJ2-1, with a possible D match to TRBD2 (6 bases). The CDR3 totals 14 residues. V was shortened by 4 bases and J by 7 bases, with 14 bases between the two germline ends. Germline values: CDR1 SGHTA, CDR2 FQGNSA. The CDR3 DNA reads TGTGCCAGCAGCTCCGGAGGGAGTGGTAATGAGCAGTTCTTC. It translates to CASSSGGSGNEQFF.

This clonotype occurred many times. It may be a read error: a sequence one base away is much more abundant. The chain uses TRBV29-1 and TRBJ1-2; 10 bases fit TRBD1. Germline V CDR1 and CDR2: SQVTM, ANQGSEA. The CDR3 extends over 14 amino acids. J lost 4 bases, V lost 3 bases, and 5 bases had no gene match. The CDR3 reads CSVDVGQGSYGYTF. In nucleotides, the CDR3 is TGCAGCGTTGACGTGGGACAGGGGAGCTATGGCTACACCTTC.